This is a list of T cell receptor beta chains from one sample in a study of blood T cell repertoires in COVID-19. TCRdb's table, derived via immunoSEQ multiplex PCR, lists solely in-frame clones and lacks some. Among 200,000 to 250,000 clones listed, roughly 80% were seen once. The sequenced sample was peripheral blood. All receptors come from a human donor in a cohort sampled during active COVID-19. CDR3s include the opening cysteine and the closing phenylalanine or tryptophan. The D gene is left open where the match is weak. A row's size may be missing; if present it is once, few, many or a size class.

clone size	D gene	V gene	J gene	CDR3 DNA	CDR3 protein
few	TRBD1	TRBV9	TRBJ2-2	TGTGCCAGCAGCGTAGAAAGAGGACAGGGTTACACCGGGGAGCTGTTTTTT	CASSVERGQGYTGELFF
.	.	TRBV12-3/TRBV12-4	TRBJ2-2	TGTGCCAGCAGTTTCTCCCGCACCGGGGAGCTGTTTTTT	CASSFSRTGELFF
few	TRBD1	TRBV7-2	TRBJ2-7	TGTGCCAGCAGCTTAAAAGGGACAGGGTCCTACGAGCAGTACTTC	CASSLKGTGSYEQYF
.	.	TRBV28	TRBJ1-6	TGTGCCAGCAGACCAGGGGTGGGTTCACCCCTCCACTTT	CASRPGVGSPLHF
.	TRBD1	TRBV6-5	TRBJ1-2	TGTGCCAGCAGCGGGACAGGGGGGGATCACTATGGCTACACCTTC	CASSGTGGDHYGYTF
.	TRBD2	TRBV4-1	TRBJ2-5	TGCGCCAGCAGCCTCCGGACTAGCGGGAGAACATGGGAGACCCAGTACTTC	CASSLRTSGRTWETQYF
.	.	TRBV5-4	TRBJ1-1	TGTGCCAGCAAAGAGGGGGCTGAAGCTTTCTTT	CASKEGAEAFF
.	.	TRBV11-2	TRBJ2-7	TGTGCCAGCAGCGCCGGGGGTTCCTACGAGCAGTACTTC	CASSAGGSYEQYF
.	.	TRBV27	TRBJ1-2	TGTGCCAGCAGTCTTTCCCAGGCAGGCCCCTATGGCTACACCTTC	CASSLSQAGPYGYTF
.	TRBD1	TRBV5-6	TRBJ1-5	TGTGCCTCCGGGACAGGGGGCCGCAATCAGCCCCAGCATTTT	CASGTGGRNQPQHF
.	.	TRBV4-3	TRBJ1-2	TGCGCCAGCAGCCAAGATCAAGGGGATAACTATGGCTACACCTTC	CASSQDQGDNYGYTF
.	TRBD1	TRBV19	TRBJ1-6	TGTGCCAGTAGTCCAGGACAGGGGGCTGCTTCACCCCTCCACTTT	CASSPGQGAASPLHF
.	.	TRBV28	TRBJ2-5	TGTGCCAGCAGTTTGGAGGAGACCCAGTACTTC	CASSLEETQYF
few	TRBD2	TRBV9	TRBJ2-7	TGTGCCAGCAGCGCAGGGGCCGGGACTAGCGGGAGCATCTCCTACGAGCAGTACTTC	CASSAGAGTSGSISYEQYF
once	.	TRBV19	TRBJ1-5	TGTGCCAGTAGTTTGCGGGGCGAACAGCCCCAGCATTTT	CASSLRGEQPQHF
.	TRBD2	TRBV20-1	TRBJ2-5	TGCAGTGCCAGTGGTCCTCCCGATTCTAGCGGCCGTGACTGGTGGGCCCAGTACTTC	CSASGPPDSSGRDWWAQYF
.	.	TRBV4-1	TRBJ1-3	TGCGCCAGCAGCCAAGGAGGGAACAGTCCCTCTGGAAACACCATATATTTT	CASSQGGNSPSGNTIYF
.	.	TRBV6-6	TRBJ2-7	TGTGCCAGCAGTTACCCCTCCTTCGAGCAGTACTTC	CASSYPSFEQYF
.	.	TRBV2	TRBJ1-5	TGTGCCAGCAGCCCGCAGGAGGGGTGGAAGCAGCCCCAGCATTTT	CASSPQEGWKQPQHF
.	TRBD2	TRBV7-8	TRBJ2-3	TGTGCCAGCAGCTTACTCGGTTCATTTGGCGGGAGGGCCGGGGCAGATACGCAGTATTTT	CASSLLGSFGGRAGADTQYF
.	TRBD1	TRBV11-2	TRBJ1-2	TGTGCCAGCAGCTTGGACAGGAACTATGGCTACACCTTC	CASSLDRNYGYTF
.	.	TRBV5-8	TRBJ2-1	TGTGCCAGCAGCACGGGACTCCCCTTGTCTCAGTTCTTC	CASSTGLPLSQFF
.	.	TRBV29-1	TRBJ1-2	TGCAGCGTTGATAACCGAGTCCCAGGGGAAGGGGGCTACACCTTC	CSVDNRVPGEGGYTF
once	.	TRBV7-9	TRBJ1-6	TGTGCCAGCAGCTTACAGGGAATGTCCTATAATTCACCCCTCCACTTT	CASSLQGMSYNSPLHF
.	TRBD2	TRBV24-1	TRBJ2-1	TGTGCCACCAGTACCACTAGCGGGGGCCCAAATGAGCAGTTCTTC	CATSTTSGGPNEQFF
few	TRBD2	TRBV7-9	TRBJ2-7	TGTGCCAGCAGCCCCCCCGTGAGCGGGAGCTCCTACGAGCAGTACTTC	CASSPPVSGSSYEQYF
.	TRBD1	TRBV28	TRBJ1-1	TGTGCCAGCAGTTTGCTCGGGACAGGGAAGACTGAAGCTTTCTTT	CASSLLGTGKTEAFF
.	TRBD1	TRBV4-1	TRBJ1-1	TGCGCCAGCAGCCGGGGACAGTGGACATCATTGAACACTGAAGCTTTCTTT	CASSRGQWTSLNTEAFF
few	TRBD1	TRBV7-8	TRBJ1-1	TGTGCCAGCAGCTTAGGGGACAGGGGCCTTGAAGCTTTCTTT	CASSLGDRGLEAFF
.	.	TRBV7-9	TRBJ1-2	TGTGCCAGCAGCCAGGGGAATAACTATGGCTACACCTTC	CASSQGNNYGYTF
few	TRBD1	TRBV6-5	TRBJ1-6	TGTGCCAGCACACCCAGGGGGCGAAGATCACCCCTCCACTTT	CASTPRGRRSPLHF
.	.	TRBV27	TRBJ2-1	TGTGCCAGCAGTTTACCAGGGCGCTTCAATGAGCAGTTCTTC	CASSLPGRFNEQFF